This T cell receptor beta chain appears in the sequencing data of a study of CD8+CD57+ T cells in acquired aplastic anemia. V was cut by 6 bases and J by 8 bases, with 19 bases left in between. Germline CDR1 reads DFQATT; CDR2 reads SNEGSKA (reference sequence). The length of the CDR3 is 13 residues. All sequencing subjects had displayed CD8+CD57+ cell expansion on flow cytometry. Genomic DNA, the template, was used for profiling of the TCR beta VDJ and CDR3. TCRdb recomputed calls from the reads with MiXCR, one row per CDR3 protein. The table has 150,000 to 200,000 distinct CDR3 sequences, less than 60% seen once.

The clonotype comes from a human donor with aplastic anemia. This chain joins TRBV20-1 and TRBJ1-1; D gene ambiguous. The sample taken for sequencing was sorted CD4+, CD8+, or CD8+CD57+ T cells (not recorded which) from PBMCs. CDR3 in amino acids: CSAQPGLAREAFF. CDR3 sequence (DNA): TGCAGTGCCCAGCCGGGCCTCGCACGGGAAGCTTTCTTT.